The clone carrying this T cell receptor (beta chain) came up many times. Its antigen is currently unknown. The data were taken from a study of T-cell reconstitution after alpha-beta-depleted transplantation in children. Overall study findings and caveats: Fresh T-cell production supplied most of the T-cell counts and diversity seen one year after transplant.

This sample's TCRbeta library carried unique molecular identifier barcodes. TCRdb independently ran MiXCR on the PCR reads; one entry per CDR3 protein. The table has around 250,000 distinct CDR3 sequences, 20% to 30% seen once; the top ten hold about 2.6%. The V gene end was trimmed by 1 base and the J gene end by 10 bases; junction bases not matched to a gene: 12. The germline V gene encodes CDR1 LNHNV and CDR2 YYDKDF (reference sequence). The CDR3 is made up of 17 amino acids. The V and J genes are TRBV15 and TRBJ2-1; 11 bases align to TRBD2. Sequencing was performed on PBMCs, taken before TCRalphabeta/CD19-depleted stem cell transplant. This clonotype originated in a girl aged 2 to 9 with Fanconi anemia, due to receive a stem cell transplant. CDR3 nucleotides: TGTGCCACCAGCAGAGGGGTGTTACTAGCGGGAGATCACGAGCAGTTCTTC. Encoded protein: CATSRGVLLAGDHEQFF.